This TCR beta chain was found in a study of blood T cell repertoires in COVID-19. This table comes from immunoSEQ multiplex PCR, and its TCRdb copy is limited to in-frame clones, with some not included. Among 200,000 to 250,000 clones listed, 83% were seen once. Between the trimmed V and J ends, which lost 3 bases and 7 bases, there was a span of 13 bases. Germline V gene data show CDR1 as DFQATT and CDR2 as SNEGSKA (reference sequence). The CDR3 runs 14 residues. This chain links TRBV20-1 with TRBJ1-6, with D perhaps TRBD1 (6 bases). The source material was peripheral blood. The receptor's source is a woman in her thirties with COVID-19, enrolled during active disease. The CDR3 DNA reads TGCAGTGCTAGTGGCCAGGGGAAAAATTCACCCCTCCACTTT. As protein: CSASGQGKNSPLHF.